This is a list of T cell receptor beta chains from one sample in a study of human T cells and chemical hapten exposure. Using its own MiXCR run on the RACE reads, TCRdb lists one record per CDR3 protein. The repertoire holds 95,000 to 150,000 distinct CDR3 sequences, with roughly 13% as singletons. The sample consisted of whole blood, taken in connection with sensitization to the hapten diphenylcyclopropenone (DPC). These receptors all stem from a woman between 18 and 29 years old with alopecia areata. Some clones in this sample may be carry-over from other donors' samples. Both conserved end residues are part of each CDR3. The D gene is left open where the match is weak. Only some rows state a clone size, as once, few, many or a class for expanded clones.

V gene	clone size	D gene	J gene	CDR3 protein	CDR3 DNA
TRBV13	many	TRBD1	TRBJ2-1	CASSPDRGYSNEQFF	TGTGCCAGCAGCCCCGACAGGGGGTATAGCAATGAGCAGTTCTTC
TRBV20-1	few	.	TRBJ2-5	CSARGGAVQETQYF	TGCAGTGCTAGAGGGGGGGCAGTCCAAGAGACCCAGTACTTC
TRBV6-2/TRBV6-3	.	TRBD2	TRBJ2-3	CASSKGLAGVQDTQYF	TGTGCCAGCAGTAAAGGACTAGCGGGGGTACAAGATACGCAGTATTTT
TRBV28	many	TRBD1	TRBJ2-6	CASSTFGDRGSGANVLTF	TGTGCCAGCAGCACCTTCGGGGACAGAGGCTCTGGGGCCAACGTCCTGACTTTC
TRBV20-1	few	TRBD2	TRBJ2-3	CSATGYPDRGLADTDTQYF	TGCAGTGCGACAGGTTACCCCGACAGAGGACTAGCAGACACAGATACGCAGTATTTT
TRBV29-1	.	.	TRBJ1-4	CSAVTGNNEKLFF	TGCAGCGCTGTGACAGGCAACAATGAAAAACTGTTTTTT
TRBV10-3	few	TRBD2	TRBJ2-1	CAITGGGSVNEQFF	TGTGCCATCACGGGCGGGGGGTCCGTCAATGAGCAGTTCTTC
TRBV18	few	TRBD1	TRBJ1-1	CASSTGQGMNTEAFF	TGTGCCAGCTCCACGGGACAGGGAATGAACACTGAAGCTTTCTTT
TRBV29-1	.	TRBD1	TRBJ2-7	CSVAKLPGQGAYEQYF	TGCAGCGTTGCGAAGTTACCGGGACAGGGGGCATACGAGCAGTACTTC
TRBV6-2/TRBV6-3	.	.	TRBJ1-1	CASAWETYTEAFF	TGTGCCAGCGCTTGGGAGACCTACACTGAAGCTTTCTTT
TRBV7-6	many	.	TRBJ2-5	CASSLAYAGAPQETQYF	TGTGCCAGCAGCTTAGCGTACGCGGGGGCCCCCCAAGAGACCCAGTACTTC
TRBV7-2	few	.	TRBJ2-2	CASSLDPSPNTGELFF	TGTGCCAGCAGCTTAGACCCCAGTCCGAACACCGGGGAGCTGTTTTTT
TRBV20-1	few	TRBD1	TRBJ1-2	CSARDWDSSANGYTF	TGCAGTGCTAGAGATTGGGACAGTTCAGCCAATGGCTACACCTTC
TRBV11-2	.	.	TRBJ1-1	CASSSYAGTRNTEAFF	TGTGCCAGCAGCTCGTACGCCGGGACACGGAACACTGAAGCTTTCTTT
TRBV12-3/TRBV12-4	many	.	TRBJ1-5	CASSSMDGEGDQPQHF	TGTGCCAGCAGCTCCATGGATGGCGAAGGGGATCAGCCCCAGCATTTT
TRBV3-1	.	.	TRBJ2-5	CASSIPGLQETQYF	TGTGCCAGCAGCATTCCGGGACTGCAAGAGACCCAGTACTTC
TRBV30	few	.	TRBJ1-1	CAWSQDKNTEAFF	TGTGCCTGGAGTCAGGACAAGAACACTGAAGCTTTCTTT
TRBV5-4	.	.	TRBJ2-7	CASSLDGLNSYEQYF	TGTGCCAGCAGCTTGGATGGGTTGAACTCCTACGAGCAGTACTTC
TRBV5-1	few	.	TRBJ2-2	CASSSPYRSNTGELFF	TGCGCCAGCAGCTCGCCGTACCGTTCGAACACCGGGGAGCTGTTTTTT
TRBV7-2	few	.	TRBJ1-2	CASSPDVWGYTF	TGTGCCAGCAGCCCTGACGTTTGGGGCTACACCTTC
TRBV29-1	.	.	TRBJ1-5	CSVGGPNQPQHF	TGCAGCGTTGGGGGACCCAATCAGCCCCAGCATTTT